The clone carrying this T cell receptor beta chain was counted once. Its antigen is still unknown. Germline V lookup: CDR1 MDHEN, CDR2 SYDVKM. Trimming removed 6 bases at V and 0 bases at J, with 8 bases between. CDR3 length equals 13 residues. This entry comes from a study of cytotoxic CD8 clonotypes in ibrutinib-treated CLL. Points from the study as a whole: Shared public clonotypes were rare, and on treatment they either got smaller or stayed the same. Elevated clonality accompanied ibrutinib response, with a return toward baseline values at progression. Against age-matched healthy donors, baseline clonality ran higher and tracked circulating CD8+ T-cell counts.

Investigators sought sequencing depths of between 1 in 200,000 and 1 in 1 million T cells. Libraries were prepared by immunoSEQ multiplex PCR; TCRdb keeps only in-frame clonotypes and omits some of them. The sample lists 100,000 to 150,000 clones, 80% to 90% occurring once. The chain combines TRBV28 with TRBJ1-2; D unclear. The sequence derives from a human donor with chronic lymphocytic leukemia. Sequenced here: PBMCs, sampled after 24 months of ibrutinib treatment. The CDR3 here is CASSLTANYGYTF. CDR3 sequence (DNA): TGTGCCAGCAGCCTGACCGCTAACTATGGCTACACCTTC.